These 10 T cell receptor beta chains were sequenced from one sample in a study of radiotherapy plus CTLA-4 blockade in lung cancer. Generated by immunoSEQ multiplex PCR, the TCRdb table keeps only in-frame clones and is missing some. The table lists over 80,000 clones, under 90% of them singletons. The sequenced sample was peripheral blood, obtained from a patient treated with radiotherapy plus ipilimumab. Receptors originate from a human donor with non-small cell lung cancer who had stable disease on radiotherapy plus ipilimumab.

The chain carries TRBV9 and TRBJ1-1; D is unclear. The CDR3 loop spans 14 amino acids. CDR1 and CDR2 from the germline V gene are SGDLS and YYNGEE. Deletions cut 0 bases from V and 6 bases from J, with 12 bases between. The CDR3 nucleotides read TGTGCCAGCAGCGTAGCTGCGGAATCGCCTGAAGCTTTCTTT. Its translation: CASSVAAESPEAFF.

This chain joins TRBV19 and TRBJ2-7; D uncertain. The CDR3 sequence is 15 residues long. Trimming cost V 3 bases and J 3 bases, with 15 bases left between them. Germline-derived CDR1 and CDR2 are LNHDA and SQIVND (reference sequence). The CDR3 nucleotides are TGTGCCAGTAGTATTTTGGGGAACACAGACTACGAGCAGTACTTC. Protein sequence: CASSILGNTDYEQYF.

This chain uses TRBV18 with TRBJ2-5; 8 nucleotides match TRBD1. The CDR3 totals 15 residues. J gave up 5 bases and V 6 bases, and 11 bases lay outside the gene matches. Germline CDR1 reads KGHSH; CDR2 reads LQKENI. CDR3 nucleotide sequence: TGTGCCAGCTCCAATCAGCAGGGGGCCGGGGAGACCCAGTACTTC. Translated: CASSNQQGAGETQYF.

The chain's CDR3 is CASSGQGGSLKNIQYF. The CDR3 nucleotides read TGTGCCAGCAGTGGTCAGGGGGGGAGCCTCAAAAACATTCAGTACTTC. The chain couples TRBV28 to TRBJ2-4, with D perhaps assigned TRBD1 or TRBD2 (7 bases each). V was trimmed by 5 bases and J by 3 bases, leaving 17 bases between them. The CDR3 is 16 residues long. The germline V gene encodes CDR1 MDHEN and CDR2 SYDVKM. Full variable domain (rest looked up from reference TRBV28 and TRBJ2-4): DVKVTQSSRYLVKRTGEKVFLECVQDMDHENMFWYRQDPGLGLRLIYFSYDVKMKEKGDIPEGYSVSREKKERFSLILESASTNQTSMYLCASSGQGGSLKNIQYFGAGTRLSVL.

The chain recombines TRBV29-1 with TRBJ1-4; TRBD1 aligns across 9 bases. This CDR3 is 12 amino acids long. In germline, CDR1 is SQVTM, CDR2 ANQGSEA. The junction had 6 bases not matched to a gene; V was cut back by 8 bases and J by 8 bases. The CDR3 loop is CSSGTGREKLFF. The CDR3 region has the DNA TGCAGCTCAGGGACAGGGAGGGAAAAACTGTTTTTT.

This chain links TRBV4-1 with TRBJ1-2, with TRBD1 identical over 8 bases. The CDR3 is 20 amino acids. The germline gives CDR1 MGHRA, CDR2 YSYEKL. V trimming: 0 bases; J trimming: 4 bases; junction bases outside the gene matches: 19. CDR3 nucleotide sequence: TGCGCCAGCAGCCAAGAAGCGGGGGAGACAGGGGTTGTGGTACCCTATGGCTACACCTTC. Its protein is CASSQEAGETGVVVPYGYTF.

The chain has TRBV11-2 and TRBJ1-1; no definite D call. The CDR3 loop spans 16 amino acids. Germline CDR1 and CDR2: SGHAT and FQNNGV. The V end was cut by 0 bases, the J end by 1 base, with 12 bases between. CDR3 residues: CASSLDTWASNTEAFF. CDR3 bases: TGTGCCAGCAGCTTAGATACGTGGGCTTCGAACACTGAAGCTTTCTTT.

The chain links TRBV11-3 to TRBJ2-4; 10 bases align to TRBD1. CDR1 and CDR2 (germline): SGHNT, YENEEA. Trimming at V came to 7 bases and at J to 1 base, leaving 10 bases not matched to a gene. The CDR3 length is 17 residues. CDR3 sequence (DNA): TGTGCCAGCACCCCCCCGGACAGGGGGAGGGCCAAAAACATTCAGTACTTC. It codes for CASTPPDRGRAKNIQYF.

The chain has TRBV6-5 and TRBJ2-5; 10 bases are shared with TRBD2. V dropped 4 bases and J dropped 3; count of bases not matched to a gene: 5. This CDR3 region has 15 residues. In germline, CDR1 is MNHEY, CDR2 SVGAGI. CDR3 in amino acids: CASSSPGLAKETQYF. In nucleotides, the CDR3 is TGTGCCAGCAGTTCACCGGGACTAGCGAAAGAGACCCAGTACTTC.

This chain uses TRBV19 with TRBJ2-1, with 8 bases identical to TRBD1. J gave up 15 bases and V 3 bases, and 13 bases lay outside the gene matches. Germline-derived CDR1 and CDR2 are LNHDA and SQIVND (reference sequence). The CDR3 loop spans 14 amino acids. The CDR3 protein is CASSMRTGPNWVFF. CDR3 sequence (DNA): TGTGCCAGTAGTATGAGGACAGGGCCCAATTGGGTGTTCTTC. Using reference TRBV19 and TRBJ2-1 for the parts outside the CDR3, the full variable domain is DGGITQSPKYLFRKEGQNVTLSCEQNLNHDAMYWYRQDPGQGLRLIYYSQIVNDFQKGDIAEGYSVSREKKESFPLTVTSAQKNPTAFYLCASSMRTGPNWVFFGPGTRLTVL.